This TCR beta chain was obtained from a study of T cell changes during pregnancy in multiple sclerosis. This CDR3 is 17 amino acids long. J gave up 7 bases and V 1 base, and 14 bases lay outside the gene matches. The V gene's germline CDR1 is MGHRA and CDR2 YSYEKL. Measured with immunoSEQ multiplex PCR; TCRdb has only the in-frame clones, and not every one. The profile shows 65,000 to 85,000 clones, around 94% of them singletons. V usage is TRBV4-1 and J usage is TRBJ2-5; TRBD2 aligns across 8 bases. The input for sequencing was peripheral blood, taken in the second trimester of pregnancy. The receptor was derived from a female donor in good health, enrolled as a control in a pregnancy study. The CDR3 sequence is CASSQGDGTSKFGTQYF. CDR3 DNA sequence: TGCGCCAGCAGCCAAGGCGACGGGACTAGTAAATTCGGGACCCAGTACTTC.